The present TCR beta chain was sequenced within a study of cytomegalovirus exposure and HLA in healthy donors (dated by TCRdb to about 2017). Background on the whole study: An earlier analysis of approximately 640 of the donors reported more than 250 Gb of sequence data and approximately 110 million unique TCR beta sequences from about 200 million T cells. An early release covering some 640 HLA-typed donors comprised approximately 300 gigabases of sequencing data and tens of millions of unique TCR sequences. Of the roughly 400 genotyped donors, approximately 83% fell in the genetic ancestry cluster associated with self-reported Caucasian donors. The study was designed to test whether signatures of past pathogen exposure could be identified by cataloging public T cell receptors. The T cell repertoires of 670 or so subjects were profiled by immunosequencing and related to cytomegalovirus serostatus. A separate validation cohort of some 130 different subjects was used in addition to the roughly 620-subject first cohort. High-throughput TCR immunosequencing, statistical association of individual TCRs with disease status, and machine learning were combined to predict cytomegalovirus infection status. A later analysis re-analyzed previously published TCR beta repertoires from 550 to 700 donors and added high-resolution HLA genotyping to study TCR occurrence patterns. Rather than using new phenotypic data, the later analysis identified candidate immune exposures from TCR beta sequences and from how often those sequences occurred across donors. An earlier analysis of some 600 of the donors applied high-throughput TCR beta sequencing to assess whether each TCR beta V gene segment acted as functional or pseudogenic. Donor age, sex, ethnicity and CMV serostatus were compiled alongside the repertoire data. In a later genetic analysis, genome-wide SNP genotypes for about 55% of the roughly 700 donors were used, and that subset was treated as a discovery cohort. Every discovery cohort repertoire had been produced on one sequencing platform. Both class I and class II loci were covered by HLA typing, at four-digit resolution. The number of typed donors differed by locus: about 629-630 for A, B, C, DRB1 and DQB1; 500 to 550 for DQA1; about 600 for DPA1; and about 450 for DPB1. A few DR-DQ haplotypes were treated as single units for association and clustering because of strong linkage in the cohort. Among about 400 genotyped donors of the cohort, an average of around 220,000 unique TCR beta nucleotide sequences was sequenced per donor, of which roughly 17% were non-productive.

From the germline V gene (reference sequence), CDR1 is SGHKS and CDR2 is YYEKEE. Including cysteine and phenylalanine, the CDR3 has 16 amino acids. Solely the CDR3 DNA is kept, with 48 bases framed from the first base. V is clipped by 0 bases and J by 4 bases, and the sequence between their germline boundaries is 16 bases long. With regard to this clone: This receptor's antigen is unknown.

The library was produced with the immunoSEQ multiplex PCR assay. The multiplex PCR relied on a mix of 60 forward primers for TCR Vbeta segments and 13 reverse primers for TCR Jbeta segments. A multiplex PCR assay on genomic DNA amplified the CDR3 region of rearranged TCR beta genes. The amplified TCR beta libraries were sequenced on the Illumina HiSeq System as 87-base-pair reads. For the original study's pipeline: A later analysis tallied 80 million to 95 million unique TCR beta chains across the 550 to 850 repertoires, and 10 million to 11 million of those chains were shared by two or more donors. Raw reads were error-corrected and collapsed into unique sequences with a nearest-neighbor algorithm that merged closely related sequences to remove PCR and sequencing errors. V, D and J gene segments were assigned by aligning CDR3 sequences to IMGT reference sequences. Each retained sequence needed at least a six-nucleotide match to both a V gene segment and a J gene segment. Rearrangements were called productive when the CDR3 lacked stop codons and stayed in frame with V and J; all others were non-productive. Following IMGT convention, CDR3 was defined as the stretch from the second conserved V-encoded cysteine to the conserved J-encoded phenylalanine. The earlier analysis of 500 to 600 of the donors excluded sequences that lacked an unambiguous match to a single V gene segment. In an earlier analysis of 587 of the donors, a V segment was called functional when productive rearrangements were above 56.7%, and segregating when the standard deviation between donors exceeded 5%. A statistical classification framework was developed to diagnose cytomegalovirus status using the catalog of TCR beta chain sequences. In a later analysis, TCR nucleotide sequences were compared against IMGT/GENE-DB human TR gene sequences so that V and J genes could be assigned. The TCRdist pipeline was used in a later analysis to assign CDR3 sequences and most-parsimonious VDJ recombination scenarios. A later analysis defined each TCR beta chain by its CDR3 amino acid sequence plus V-gene family, and excluded reads lacking a unique V-gene family. A later analysis removed roughly 590 highly shared, low-generation-probability nucleotide sequences to deal with suspected cross-contamination and a sequencing artifact. A later analysis calculated a clonal expansion index for each public chain from normalized within-repertoire ranks of inferred template counts. A later analysis computed generation probabilities with a VDJ recombination model fitted to out-of-frame rearrangements, and checked the results against IGoR. A later analysis scored TCR-TCR, TCR-HLA and TCR-CMV co-occurrence with hypergeometric tests, applying a repertoire-size bias correction to TCR pairs. A later analysis estimated false discovery rates by permuting HLA or CMV assignments 20 times. In a later analysis, co-occurring TCRs were grouped using DBSCAN, and TCRdist sequence similarity was added for clustering within HLA-allele-positive subsets. For co-occurrence clustering, repertoires with fewer than 30,000 or more than 120,000 public chains were excluded, along with a handful of repertoires with anomalous nucleotide sharing. Held by TCRdb, this immuneACCESS table contains in-frame sequences only and omits some clones. Under half of the omission traces to an unresolved V gene where checked; the cause of the rest is unknown. The V and J calls and clone size are taken from that table; D and trimming were inferred from the DNA. This sample's records show about 65,000 clones. Less than 20% of the sample is held by the ten biggest clonotypes.

Summary of the overall study and its limitations: Broadly in line with IMGT annotations, most TCR beta V segments showed up in productive rearrangements about 90% or about 30% of the time in an earlier analysis of approximately 600 of the donors. While some public TCRs were present in many individuals, most TCR sequences turned up only very rarely across donors. According to a later genetic analysis, donors in an Asian-associated ancestry cluster had fewer N-insertions in productive TCRs than the approximately 610-donor mean. In a later analysis, HLA-associated TCR beta chains were found to be more clonally expanded and to have lower generation probabilities than equally common non-associated chains. This cohort had only TCR beta chains sequenced, and the lack of alpha or paired-chain data limited which features could be detected. A further reported finding was that TCR beta sequences accurately predicted the HLA-A and HLA-B alleles for most subjects in the first cohort. The study listed 150 to 200 TCR beta chains as associated with cytomegalovirus. Sequencing depth was assumed to be roughly uniform across donors in the presence/absence analyses, though that assumption may not hold. CMV serostatus was the only immune exposure information available for the cohort. A later analysis associated 15,000 to 20,000 TCR beta sequences with specific HLA alleles at a false discovery rate of 0.05. In vitro tests confirmed that a few of the cytomegalovirus-associated TCR beta chains recognize cytomegalovirus antigens. Some IMGT-functional V segments, including TRBV6-2 and TRBV6-3, could not be distinguished by the 87-base-pair reads and were therefore excluded. A later analysis found that TCR association rates varied across HLA loci, with DRB1 alleles showing the most associated TCRs and HLA-C alleles the fewest. A cluster of highly shared sequence variants was judged likely to represent a technical artifact of the sequencing pipeline. Linkage disequilibrium might explain the correlated functional status among segregating V segments, but an unknown experimental factor could not be ruled out. In a later analysis, most CMV-associated TCR beta chains were found to appear HLA-restricted, with HLA associations seemingly driven largely by CMV exposure. A later genetic analysis associated a missense DCLRE1C variant with V-gene and J-gene trimming of TCR beta chains, and an independent cohort replicated the association. Because counts were too low, some 17 rarely observed V segments, including chromosome 9 orphons, were left out of the earlier analysis of some 600 of the donors. Assigning TCR associations to individual alleles was difficult when HLA alleles, especially DR and DQ, strongly co-occurred. A later analysis reported that several top co-occurrence clusters appeared linked to parvovirus B19, influenza, CMV and Epstein-Barr virus. Cytomegalovirus status was reported to be diagnosed by the classifier with high specificity and sensitivity in both the original and validation cohorts. The authors suggested that the approach could potentially be generalized to other disease states and immunological phenotypes. Because HLA typing was missing for some donors at each locus, association tests included only the typed subset.

The cohort consisted of approximately 670 healthy bone marrow donors. Cohort members were all nominally healthy when sampled, although unrecorded immune exposures were likely present. The donor was CMV seronegative and belonged to the group of 352 seronegative cohort members. Every donor gave a peripheral blood sample, and the peripheral blood mononuclear cells from that sample were used for TCR beta sequencing. Genomic DNA extraction from the blood cell samples was performed with the Qiagen DNeasy Blood Extraction Kit. Rearrangement joined TRBV5-5 to TRBJ1-1; the D segment could be TRBD1, given 6 matching bases. Source material: PBMCs. The receptor's source is a boy younger than 18 in good health and CMV-seronegative. The CDR3 corresponds to CASSLEGAGVVTEAFF. The nucleotide sequence reads TGTGCCAGCAGCTTGGAAGGGGCAGGGGTAGTCACTGAAGCTTTCTTT.